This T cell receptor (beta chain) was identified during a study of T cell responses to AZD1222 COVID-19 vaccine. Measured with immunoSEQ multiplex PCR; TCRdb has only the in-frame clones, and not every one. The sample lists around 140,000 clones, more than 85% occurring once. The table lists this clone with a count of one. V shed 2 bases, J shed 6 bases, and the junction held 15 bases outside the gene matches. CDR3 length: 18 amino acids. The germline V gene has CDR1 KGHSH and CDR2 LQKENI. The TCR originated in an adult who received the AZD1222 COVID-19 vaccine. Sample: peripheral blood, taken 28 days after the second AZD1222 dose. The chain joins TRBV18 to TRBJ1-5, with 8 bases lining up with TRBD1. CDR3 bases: TGTGCCAGCTCACCAAGTGTCCCCTCAGGGGGCGGTGGTCAGCCCCAGCATTTT. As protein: CASSPSVPSGGGGQPQHF.